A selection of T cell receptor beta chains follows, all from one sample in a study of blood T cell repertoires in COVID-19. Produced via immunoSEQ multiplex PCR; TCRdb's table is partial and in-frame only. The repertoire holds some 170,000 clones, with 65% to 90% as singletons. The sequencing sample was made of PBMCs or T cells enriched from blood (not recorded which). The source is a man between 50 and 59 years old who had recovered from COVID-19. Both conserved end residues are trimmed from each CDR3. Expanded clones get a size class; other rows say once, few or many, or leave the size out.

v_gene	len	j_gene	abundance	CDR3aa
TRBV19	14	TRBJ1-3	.	ASSPNMASSGNTIY
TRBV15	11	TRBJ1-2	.	ATSRGQGSGYT
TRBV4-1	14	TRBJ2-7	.	ASSQEGTSGVYEQY
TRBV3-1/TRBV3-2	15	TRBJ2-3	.	ASSPSLGGGPAFTQY
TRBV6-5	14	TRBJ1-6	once	ASSYSLKGQNSPLH
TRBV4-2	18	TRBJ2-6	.	ASSQDQGTGTFSGANVLT
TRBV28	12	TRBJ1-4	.	ASSPTGPNEKLF
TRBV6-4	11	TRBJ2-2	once	ASRLDSTGELF
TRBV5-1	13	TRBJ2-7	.	ASSYTSGSSYEQY
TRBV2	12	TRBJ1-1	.	ASISQGMNTEAF
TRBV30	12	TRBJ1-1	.	AWRSDRVNTEAF
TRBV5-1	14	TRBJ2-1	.	ASSNQGPSVGNEQF
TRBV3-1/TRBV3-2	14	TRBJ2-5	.	ASSHLGGPNKETQY
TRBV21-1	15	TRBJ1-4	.	ASTPTVRGATNEKLF
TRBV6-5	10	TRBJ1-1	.	ASSYVGSEAF
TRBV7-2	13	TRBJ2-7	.	ASSFRETVTYEQY
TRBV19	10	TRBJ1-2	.	ASSIDRGPTT
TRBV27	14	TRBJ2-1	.	ASSLPRTGGTFFLF
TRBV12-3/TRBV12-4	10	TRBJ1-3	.	ASSPGGDTIY